This TCR beta chain was sequenced in a study of CD8 T cells in Susac syndrome. RNA in amounts of roughly 0.5 to 1 ug was reverse transcribed with random hexamers. Using its own MiXCR run on the immunoSEQ multiplex PCR reads, TCRdb lists one record per CDR3 protein. This sample carries some 190,000 distinct CDR3 sequences, 90% to 95% of them seen once, and the ten largest clones take approximately 0.1%. The CDR3 covers 13 residues. CDR1 is MDHEN, CDR2 SYDVKM, per germline. V gave up 5 bases and J gave up 2 bases, with 10 bases separating them. V gene TRBV28 combines with J gene TRBJ2-7; D unresolved. The clonotype was recovered from a human donor in good health. Input material: CD4+ T cells from PBMCs. For the CDR3, the DNA is TGTGCCAGCAGTCGGATAGGAACCTACGAGCAGTACGTC. Its protein product is CASSRIGTYEQYV.